This entry concerns a single T cell receptor (beta chain). This CDR3 region has 18 residues. The J segment lost 0 bases and the V segment lost 2 bases, leaving 6 bases of the junction unmatched. Per germline, CDR1 SNHLY and CDR2 FYNNEI. The source of the sample is a study of T cell responses to AZD1222 COVID-19 vaccine. Clones were sequenced by immunoSEQ multiplex PCR, and TCRdb holds only the in-frame ones, with some missing. This table has 120,000 or so clones, 85% to 95% appearing once. The starting material was peripheral blood, obtained on day 0 of AZD1222 vaccination. The receptor's source is an adult in good health. The genes are TRBV2 and TRBJ2-3; TRBD2 matches 12 bases. The CDR3 region is CASSESSGGAFSTDTQYF. CDR3 DNA sequence: TGTGCCAGCAGTGAATCTAGCGGGGGGGCCTTCAGCACAGATACGCAGTATTTT.